This record covers a single T cell receptor beta chain. This clone was detected once. Its antigen specificity is not known. It has no much larger one-base neighbor in the sample; base qualities were not kept. The sample originates from a study of cytomegalovirus exposure and HLA in healthy donors (dated by TCRdb to 2015 to 2018). About the full investigation: In an earlier analysis of 450 to 750 of the donors, 276 Gb of sequence data and 100 million or so unique TCR beta sequences from about 179 million T cells were reported. An early release covering some 640 HLA-typed donors comprised approximately 290 gigabases of sequencing data and around 80 million unique TCR sequences. Of the roughly 400 genotyped donors, around 81% fell in the genetic ancestry cluster associated with self-reported Caucasian donors. The study aimed to test whether cataloging public T cell receptors could reveal signatures of past pathogen exposure. The T cell repertoires of 666 subjects were profiled by immunosequencing and related to cytomegalovirus serostatus. In addition to the first cohort of 666 subjects, a separate validation cohort of over 90 different subjects was used. To predict cytomegalovirus infection status, the study combined high-throughput TCR immunosequencing, statistical association of individual TCRs with disease status, and machine learning. A later analysis re-examined previously published TCR beta repertoires from 610 or so donors and added high-resolution HLA genotyping to investigate patterns of TCR occurrence. Rather than drawing on any new phenotypic data, the later analysis identified candidate immune exposures from TCR beta sequences and the way those sequences occurred across donors. An earlier analysis of around 580 of the donors used high-throughput TCR beta sequencing to judge whether each TCR beta V gene segment behaved as functional or pseudogenic. Alongside the repertoire data, information on donor age, sex, ethnicity and CMV serostatus was compiled. Genome-wide SNP genotypes for about 65% of the roughly 670 donors were used in a later genetic analysis, which treated that subset as a discovery cohort. Every discovery cohort repertoire had been produced on one sequencing platform. HLA typing included class I and class II loci at four-digit resolution. The number of typed donors differed by locus: about 629-630 for A, B, C, DRB1 and DQB1; 500 to 550 for DQA1; some 610 for DPA1; and 400 to 480 for DPB1. Because of strong linkage in the cohort, roughly five DR-DQ haplotypes were treated as single units for association and clustering. On average, around 240,000 unique TCR beta nucleotide sequences were sequenced per donor among fewer than 500 genotyped donors of the cohort, with about 19% of those sequences being non-productive. Broader findings and caveats from the paper: Immune exposure information for the cohort was limited to CMV serostatus. In an earlier analysis of around 500 of the donors, most TCR beta V segments appeared in productive rearrangements about 87% or about 30% of the time, broadly matching IMGT annotations. HLA typing was unavailable for some donors at each locus, so association tests used only the typed subset. In vitro tests confirmed that three of the cytomegalovirus-associated TCR beta chains recognize cytomegalovirus antigens. An association between a missense DCLRE1C variant and V-gene and J-gene trimming of TCR beta chains was found in a later genetic analysis and replicated in an independent cohort. Across donors, most TCR sequences were observed very rarely, whereas some public TCRs were present in many individuals. A later analysis found that HLA-associated TCR beta chains were more clonally expanded and had lower generation probabilities than equally common non-associated chains. According to a later genetic analysis, donors in an Asian-associated ancestry cluster had fewer N-insertions in productive TCRs than the approximately 670-donor mean. A later analysis reported that several top co-occurrence clusters appeared linked to parvovirus B19, influenza, CMV and Epstein-Barr virus. The classifier was reported to diagnose cytomegalovirus status with high specificity and sensitivity in both the original cohort and the validation cohort. Correlated functional status among segregating V segments might reflect linkage disequilibrium, but an unknown experimental factor could not be ruled out. A later analysis associated approximately 17,000 TCR beta sequences with specific HLA alleles at a false discovery rate of 0.05. According to a later analysis, TCR association rates differed among HLA loci, with DRB1 alleles showing the most associated TCRs and HLA-C alleles showing the fewest. Because the 87-base-pair reads could not distinguish some IMGT-functional V segments, including TRBV6-2 and TRBV6-3, those segments were excluded. Assigning TCR associations to individual alleles was difficult when HLA alleles, especially DR and DQ, strongly co-occurred. Roughly uniform sequencing depth across donors was assumed in presence/absence analyses, although this assumption may not hold. In the study, about 150 TCR beta chains were listed as associated with cytomegalovirus. The authors suggested that the approach could potentially be extended to other disease states and immunological phenotypes. A further reported finding was that TCR beta sequences accurately predicted the HLA-A and HLA-B alleles for most subjects in the first cohort. Because counts were too low, about 18 rarely observed V segments, including chromosome 9 orphons, were left out of the earlier analysis of some 640 of the donors. The sequencing pipeline was judged likely to have produced a cluster of highly shared sequence variants as a technical artifact. Most CMV-associated TCR beta chains appeared to be HLA-restricted in a later analysis, and the HLA associations seemed to be driven largely by CMV exposure. In this cohort, only TCR beta chains were sequenced, and detectable features were limited by the absence of alpha or paired-chain data.

Library method: the immunoSEQ multiplex PCR assay. A mixture of 60 forward primers for TCR Vbeta segments and 13 reverse primers for TCR Jbeta segments was used in the multiplex PCR. A multiplex PCR assay on genomic DNA amplified the CDR3 region of rearranged TCR beta genes. On the Illumina HiSeq System, the amplified TCR beta libraries were sequenced as 87-base-pair reads. Under the source paper's analysis protocol: A later analysis tallied around 87 million unique TCR beta chains across the 650 to 750 repertoires, and about 10 million of those chains were shared by two or more donors. A nearest-neighbor algorithm error-corrected the raw reads and collapsed the reads into unique sequences, merging closely related sequences to remove PCR and sequencing errors. Alignment of CDR3 sequences to IMGT reference sequences was used to assign V, D and J gene segments. For a sequence to be retained, at least a six-nucleotide match to both a V gene segment and a J gene segment was required. Rearrangements were classified as productive when the CDR3 lacked stop codons and remained in frame with V and J, and all other rearrangements were classified as non-productive. Following IMGT convention, CDR3 was defined as the stretch from the second conserved V-encoded cysteine up to the conserved J-encoded phenylalanine. The earlier analysis of 587 of the donors excluded sequences that lacked an unambiguous match to a single V gene segment. In an earlier analysis of 450 to 750 of the donors, a V segment was called functional when productive rearrangements were above 56.7%, and segregating when the standard deviation between donors exceeded 5%. To diagnose cytomegalovirus status from the catalog of TCR beta chain sequences, a statistical classification framework was built. A later analysis assigned V and J genes by comparing TCR nucleotide sequences with IMGT/GENE-DB human TR gene sequences. The TCRdist pipeline was used in a later analysis to assign CDR3 sequences and most-parsimonious VDJ recombination scenarios. In a later analysis, each TCR beta chain was defined by its CDR3 amino acid sequence together with its V-gene family, and reads lacking a unique V-gene family were excluded. To address suspected cross-contamination and a sequencing artifact, a later analysis removed 550 to 750 highly shared, low-generation-probability nucleotide sequences. In a later analysis, a clonal expansion index was calculated for each public chain from normalized within-repertoire ranks of inferred template counts. In a later analysis, generation probabilities were computed with a VDJ recombination model fitted to out-of-frame rearrangements, and the resulting probabilities were checked against IGoR. A later analysis scored TCR-TCR, TCR-HLA and TCR-CMV co-occurrence with hypergeometric tests, applying a repertoire-size bias correction to TCR pairs. False discovery rates were estimated in a later analysis by permuting HLA or CMV assignments 20 times. In a later analysis, co-occurring TCRs were grouped using DBSCAN, and TCRdist sequence similarity was added for clustering within HLA-allele-positive subsets. Repertoires with fewer than 30,000 or more than 120,000 public chains, plus five repertoires with anomalous nucleotide sharing, were excluded from co-occurrence clustering. TCRdb took over this immuneACCESS table, retaining in-frame rearrangements with V and J assigned. Such tables are incomplete; in checked studies, under half of the missing clones stem from an unresolved V gene, and the remainder is unexplained. For V, J and clone size, that table is used; D and trimming come from the DNA. The sample data list 130,000 or so clones, and around 70% of these were observed just once. Jointly, the top ten make up over 5% of the sample.

In total, around 600 healthy bone marrow donors made up the cohort. Cohort members were all nominally healthy when sampled, although unrecorded immune exposures were likely present. The donor tested CMV seropositive, placing the donor among the 289 seropositive members of the cohort. Every donor gave a peripheral blood sample, and the peripheral blood mononuclear cells from that sample were used for TCR beta sequencing. The Qiagen DNeasy Blood Extraction Kit was used to extract genomic DNA from the blood cell samples. The CDR3, from cysteine to phenylalanine, totals 13 residues. The DNA shown is the 39-base CDR3, in frame from base 1. The germline V gene (reference sequence) specifies SEHNR as CDR1 and FQNEAQ as CDR2. From V the trimming removes 8 bases and from J it removes 1 base, while the gene matches leave 1 base of the junction unaccounted for.

The clonotype was recovered from a man aged 35-49 years in good health and CMV-seropositive. The receptor chain draws on TRBV7-9 and TRBJ2-3; TRBD2 lines up with 9 middle nucleotides. Sequencing was performed on PBMCs. The CDR3 protein: CASGGGGTDTQYF. The nucleotide sequence reads as follows: TGTGCCAGCGGCGGGGGGGGCACAGATACGCAGTATTTT.